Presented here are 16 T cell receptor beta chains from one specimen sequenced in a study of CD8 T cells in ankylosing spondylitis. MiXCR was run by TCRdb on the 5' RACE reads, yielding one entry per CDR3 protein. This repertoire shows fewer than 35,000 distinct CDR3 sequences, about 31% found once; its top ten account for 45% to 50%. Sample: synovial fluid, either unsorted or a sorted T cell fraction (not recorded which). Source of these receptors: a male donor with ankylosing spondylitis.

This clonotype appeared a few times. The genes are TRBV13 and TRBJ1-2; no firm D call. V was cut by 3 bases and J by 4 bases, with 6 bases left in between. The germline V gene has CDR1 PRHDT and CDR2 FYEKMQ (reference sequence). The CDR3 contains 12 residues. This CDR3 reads CASSFYSYGYTF. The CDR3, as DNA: TGTGCCAGCAGCTTCTATAGCTATGGCTACACCTTC.

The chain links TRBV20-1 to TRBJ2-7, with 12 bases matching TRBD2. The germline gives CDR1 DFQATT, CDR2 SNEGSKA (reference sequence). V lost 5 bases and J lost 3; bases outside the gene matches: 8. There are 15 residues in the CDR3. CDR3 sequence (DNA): TGCAGTGCTTTGACTAGCGGGAGCGGGTTCTACGAGCAGTACGTC. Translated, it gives CSALTSGSGFYEQYV.

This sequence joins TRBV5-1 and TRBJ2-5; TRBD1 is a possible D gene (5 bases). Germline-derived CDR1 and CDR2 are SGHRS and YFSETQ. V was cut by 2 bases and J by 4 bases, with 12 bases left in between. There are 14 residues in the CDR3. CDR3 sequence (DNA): TGCGCCAGCAGCTTCGCTGGTAGGGGAGAGACCCAGTACTTC. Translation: CASSFAGRGETQYF.

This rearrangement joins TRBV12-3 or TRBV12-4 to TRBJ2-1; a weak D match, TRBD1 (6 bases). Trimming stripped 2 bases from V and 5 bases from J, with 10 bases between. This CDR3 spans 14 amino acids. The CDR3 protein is CASSLMAGDNEQFF. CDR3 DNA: TGTGCCAGCAGTTTAATGGCAGGGGACAATGAGCAGTTCTTC.

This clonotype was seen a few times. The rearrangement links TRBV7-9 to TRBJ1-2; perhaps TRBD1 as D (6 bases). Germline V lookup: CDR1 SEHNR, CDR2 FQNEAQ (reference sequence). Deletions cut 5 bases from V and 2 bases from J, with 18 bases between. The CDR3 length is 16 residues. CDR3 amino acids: CASSIADSHINYGYTF. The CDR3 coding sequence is TGTGCCAGCAGCATCGCGGACAGCCACATCAACTATGGCTACACCTTC.

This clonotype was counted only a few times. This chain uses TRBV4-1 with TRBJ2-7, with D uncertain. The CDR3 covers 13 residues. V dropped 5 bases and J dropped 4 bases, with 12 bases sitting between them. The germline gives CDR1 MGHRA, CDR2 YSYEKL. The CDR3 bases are TGCGCCAGCAGCGAAGGGCCAGGATACGAGCAGTACGTC. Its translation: CASSEGPGYEQYV.

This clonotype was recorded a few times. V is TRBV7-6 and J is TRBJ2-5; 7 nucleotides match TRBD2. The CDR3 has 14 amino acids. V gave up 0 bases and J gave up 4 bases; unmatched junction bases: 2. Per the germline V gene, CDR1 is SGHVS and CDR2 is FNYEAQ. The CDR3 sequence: CASSLAGGPETQYF. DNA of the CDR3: TGTGCCAGCAGCTTAGCGGGAGGGCCAGAGACCCAGTACTTC.

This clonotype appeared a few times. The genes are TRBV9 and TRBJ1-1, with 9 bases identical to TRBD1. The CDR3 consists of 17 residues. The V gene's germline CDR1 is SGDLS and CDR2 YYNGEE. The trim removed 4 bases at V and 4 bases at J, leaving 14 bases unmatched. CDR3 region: CASSPQASGTGSTEAFF. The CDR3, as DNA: TGTGCCAGCAGCCCACAAGCCTCCGGGACAGGGAGCACTGAAGCTTTCTTT.

The CDR3 sequence is CASRREGLAGFADTQYF. The CDR3 bases are TGTGCCAGCAGAAGGGAGGGGCTAGCGGGATTTGCAGATACGCAGTATTTT. V is TRBV6-1 and J is TRBJ2-3, with TRBD2 matching over 9 bases. Germline V gene sequence: CDR1 MNHNS, CDR2 SASEGT. CDR3 length: 17 amino acids. Unmatched junction bases numbered 14, after V lost 6 bases and J lost 4 bases.

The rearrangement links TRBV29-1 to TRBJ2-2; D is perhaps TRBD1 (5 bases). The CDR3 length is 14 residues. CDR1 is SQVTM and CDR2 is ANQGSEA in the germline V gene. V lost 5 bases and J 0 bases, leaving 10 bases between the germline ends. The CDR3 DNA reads TGCAGCGTTTCCGACAGATCGAACACCGGGGAGCTGTTTTTT. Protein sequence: CSVSDRSNTGELFF.

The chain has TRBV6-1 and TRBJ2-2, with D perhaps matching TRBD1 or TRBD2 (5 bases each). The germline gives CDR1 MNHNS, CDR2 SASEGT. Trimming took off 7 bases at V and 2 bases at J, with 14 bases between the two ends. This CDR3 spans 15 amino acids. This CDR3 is CASTLRGRNTGELFF. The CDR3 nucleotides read TGTGCCAGCACTCTGAGGGGCCGTAACACCGGGGAGCTGTTTTTT.

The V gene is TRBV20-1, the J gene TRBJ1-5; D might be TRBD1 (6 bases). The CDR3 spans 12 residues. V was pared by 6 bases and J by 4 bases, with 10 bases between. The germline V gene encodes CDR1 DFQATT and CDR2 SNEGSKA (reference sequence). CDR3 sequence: CSARGSNQPQHF. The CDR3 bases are TGCAGTGCAAGGGGGAGTAATCAGCCCCAGCATTTT.

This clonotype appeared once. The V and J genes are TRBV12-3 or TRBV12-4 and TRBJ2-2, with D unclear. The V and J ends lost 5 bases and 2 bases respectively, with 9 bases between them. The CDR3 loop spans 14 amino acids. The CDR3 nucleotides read TGTGCCAGCAGTAGTGGGGTTAACACCGGGGAGCTGTTTTTT. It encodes CASSSGVNTGELFF.

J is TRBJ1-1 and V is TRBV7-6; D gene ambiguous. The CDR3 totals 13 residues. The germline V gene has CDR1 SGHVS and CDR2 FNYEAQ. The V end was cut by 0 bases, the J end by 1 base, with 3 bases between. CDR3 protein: CASSLAPNTEAFF. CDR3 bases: TGTGCCAGCAGCTTAGCGCCGAACACTGAAGCTTTCTTT.

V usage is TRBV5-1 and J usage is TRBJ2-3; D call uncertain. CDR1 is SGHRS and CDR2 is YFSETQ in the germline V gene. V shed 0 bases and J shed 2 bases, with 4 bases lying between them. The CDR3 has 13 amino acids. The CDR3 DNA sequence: TGCGCCAGCAGCTTGGACTACACAGATACGCAGTATTTT. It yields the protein CASSLDYTDTQYF.

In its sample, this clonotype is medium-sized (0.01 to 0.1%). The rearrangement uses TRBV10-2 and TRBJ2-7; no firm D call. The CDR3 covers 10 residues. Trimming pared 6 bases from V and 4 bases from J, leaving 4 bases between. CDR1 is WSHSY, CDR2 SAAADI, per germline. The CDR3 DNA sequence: TGCGCCAGCAGCGAATACGAGCAGTACTTC. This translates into CASSEYEQYF.